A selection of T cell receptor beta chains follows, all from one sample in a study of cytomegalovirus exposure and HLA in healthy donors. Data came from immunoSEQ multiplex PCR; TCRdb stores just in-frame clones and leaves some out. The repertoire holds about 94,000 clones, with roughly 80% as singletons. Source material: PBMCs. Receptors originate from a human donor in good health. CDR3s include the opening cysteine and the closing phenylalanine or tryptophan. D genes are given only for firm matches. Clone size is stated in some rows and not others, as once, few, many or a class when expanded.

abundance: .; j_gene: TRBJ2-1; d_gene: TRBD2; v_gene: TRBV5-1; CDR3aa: CASSLERGLYNEQFF; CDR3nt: TGCGCCAGCAGCTTGGAGCGGGGGCTTTACAATGAGCAGTTCTTC
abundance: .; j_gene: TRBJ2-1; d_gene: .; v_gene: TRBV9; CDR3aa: CASSGLATGINEQFF; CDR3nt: TGTGCCAGCAGCGGGCTAGCGACGGGGATCAATGAGCAGTTCTTC
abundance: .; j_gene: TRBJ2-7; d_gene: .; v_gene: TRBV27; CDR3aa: CASSQGQGGAYEQYF; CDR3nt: TGTGCCAGCAGTCAAGGACAAGGGGGAGCCTACGAGCAGTACTTC
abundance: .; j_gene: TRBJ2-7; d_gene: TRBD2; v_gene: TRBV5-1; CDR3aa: CASSTGLAGSSYEQYF; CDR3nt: TGCGCCAGCAGCACAGGACTAGCGGGGTCCTCCTACGAGCAGTACTTC
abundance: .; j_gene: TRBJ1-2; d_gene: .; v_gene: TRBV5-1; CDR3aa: CASSLGQSSYGYTF; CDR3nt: TGCGCCAGCAGCTTGGGACAGTCTAGCTATGGCTACACCTTC
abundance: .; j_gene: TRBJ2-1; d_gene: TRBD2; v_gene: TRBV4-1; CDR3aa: CASSQGTSGRPYNEQFF; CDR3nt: TGCGCCAGCAGCCAAGGGACTAGCGGGAGGCCATACAATGAGCAGTTCTTC
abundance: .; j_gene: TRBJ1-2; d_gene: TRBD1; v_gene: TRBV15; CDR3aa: CATSTGGAPKGYTF; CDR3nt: TGTGCCACCAGCACAGGGGGCGCCCCAAAGGGCTACACCTTC
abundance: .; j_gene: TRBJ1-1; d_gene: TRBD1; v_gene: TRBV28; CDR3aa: CASSLLKGAAEAFF; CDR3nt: TGTGCCAGCAGTTTATTGAAGGGGGCGGCTGAAGCTTTCTTT
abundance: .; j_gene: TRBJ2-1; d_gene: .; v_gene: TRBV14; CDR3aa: CASSFELRNEQFF; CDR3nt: TGTGCCAGCAGCTTCGAACTCCGAAATGAGCAGTTCTTC
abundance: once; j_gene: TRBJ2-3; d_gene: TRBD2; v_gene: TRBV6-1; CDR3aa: CASSGGGTSGLSTDTQYF; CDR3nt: TGTGCCAGCAGTGGAGGGGGGACTAGCGGGCTCAGCACAGATACGCAGTATTTT
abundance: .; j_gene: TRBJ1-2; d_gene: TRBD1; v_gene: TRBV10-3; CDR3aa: CAISRDRAVHGYTF; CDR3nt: TGTGCCATCAGCAGGGACAGGGCGGTCCATGGCTACACCTTC
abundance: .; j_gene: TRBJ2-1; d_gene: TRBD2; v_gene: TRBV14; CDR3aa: CASSRETGGDAQFF; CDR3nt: TGTGCCAGCAGTCGAGAGACCGGGGGGGATGCGCAGTTCTTC
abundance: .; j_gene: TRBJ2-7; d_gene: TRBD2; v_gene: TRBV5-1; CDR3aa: CASSLMTSGSSYEQYF; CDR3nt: TGCGCCAGCAGCTTGATGACTAGCGGGAGTTCCTACGAGCAGTACTTC
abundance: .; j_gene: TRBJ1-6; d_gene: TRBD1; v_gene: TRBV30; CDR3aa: CAWSSGTGSGSPLHF; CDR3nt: TGTGCCTGGAGTTCCGGGACAGGGTCCGGTTCACCCCTCCACTTT
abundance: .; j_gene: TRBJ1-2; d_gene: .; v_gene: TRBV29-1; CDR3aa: CSVVGGNYGYTF; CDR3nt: TGCAGCGTTGTCGGCGGAAACTATGGCTACACCTTC
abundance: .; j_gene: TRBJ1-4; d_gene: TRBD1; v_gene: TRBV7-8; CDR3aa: CASSRTGGTGNEKLFF; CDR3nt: TGTGCCAGCAGCCGCACGGGCGGGACAGGCAATGAAAAACTGTTTTTT
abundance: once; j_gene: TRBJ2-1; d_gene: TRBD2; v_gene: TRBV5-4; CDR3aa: CASSLGLETGEQFF; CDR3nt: TGTGCCAGCAGCCTAGGACTAGAAACCGGTGAGCAGTTCTTC
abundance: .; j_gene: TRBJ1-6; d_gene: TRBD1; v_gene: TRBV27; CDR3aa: CASSPNRGRSPLHF; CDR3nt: TGTGCCAGCAGTCCTAACAGGGGGCGTTCACCCCTCCACTTT
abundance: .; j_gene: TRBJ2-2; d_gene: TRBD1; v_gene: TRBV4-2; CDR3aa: CASRDRVNGELFF; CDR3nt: TGTGCCAGCAGGGACAGGGTTAACGGGGAGCTGTTTTTT
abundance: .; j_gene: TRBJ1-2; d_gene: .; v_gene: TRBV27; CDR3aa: CASSFGYDYGYTF; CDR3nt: TGTGCCAGCAGTTTCGGTTACGACTATGGCTACACCTTC
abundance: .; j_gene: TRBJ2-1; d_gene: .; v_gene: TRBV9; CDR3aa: CASSVIGTSNEQFF; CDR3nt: TGTGCCAGCAGCGTGATCGGGACAAGTAATGAGCAGTTCTTC
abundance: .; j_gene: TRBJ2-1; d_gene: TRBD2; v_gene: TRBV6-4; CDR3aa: CASSGEAGSYNEQFF; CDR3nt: TGTGCCAGCAGTGGGGAAGCGGGATCTTACAATGAGCAGTTCTTC
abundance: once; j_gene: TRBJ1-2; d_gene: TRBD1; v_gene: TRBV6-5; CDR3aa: CASSYSSGGNYGYTF; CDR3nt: TGTGCCAGCAGTTACTCGTCAGGGGGCAACTATGGCTACACCTTC
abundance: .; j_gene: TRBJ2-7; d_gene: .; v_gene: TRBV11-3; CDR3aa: CASSSDSTYEQYF; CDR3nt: TGTGCCAGCAGCTCGGACAGCACCTACGAGCAGTACTTC
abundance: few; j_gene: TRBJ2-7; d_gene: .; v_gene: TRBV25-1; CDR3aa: CANPAARQNYEQYF; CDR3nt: TGTGCCAACCCCGCCGCGAGACAGAACTACGAGCAGTACTTC
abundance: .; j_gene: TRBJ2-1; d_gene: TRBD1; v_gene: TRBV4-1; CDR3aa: CASSPPGQAFNNEQFF; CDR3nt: TGCGCCAGCAGCCCCCCCGGACAGGCTTTCAACAATGAGCAGTTCTTC
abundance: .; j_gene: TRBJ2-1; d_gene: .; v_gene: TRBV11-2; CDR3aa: CASSPRGISSYNEQFF; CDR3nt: TGTGCCAGCAGCCCCAGGGGTATTAGCTCCTACAATGAGCAGTTCTTC
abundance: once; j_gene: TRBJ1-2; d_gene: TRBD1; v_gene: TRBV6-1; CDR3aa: CASIQDRARYYGYTF; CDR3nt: TGTGCCAGCATCCAGGACAGGGCAAGGTACTATGGCTACACCTTC
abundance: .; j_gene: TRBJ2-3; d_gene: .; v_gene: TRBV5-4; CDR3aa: CASSLLGGLPTDTQYF; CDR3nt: TGTGCCAGCAGCTTGTTGGGGGGGCTTCCCACAGATACGCAGTATTTT
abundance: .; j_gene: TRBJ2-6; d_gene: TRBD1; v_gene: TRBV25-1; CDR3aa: CASSATGAGANVLTF; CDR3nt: TGTGCCAGCAGTGCAACAGGGGCCGGGGCCAACGTCCTGACTTTC
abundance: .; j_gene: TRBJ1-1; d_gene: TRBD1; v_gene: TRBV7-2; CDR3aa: CASSQGQGRNTEAFF; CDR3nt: TGTGCCAGCAGCCAAGGACAGGGAAGAAACACTGAAGCTTTCTTT
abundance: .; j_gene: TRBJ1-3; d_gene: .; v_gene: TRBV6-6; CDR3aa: CASRRPGNTIYF; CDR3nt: TGTGCCAGCAGGAGGCCTGGAAACACCATATATTTT
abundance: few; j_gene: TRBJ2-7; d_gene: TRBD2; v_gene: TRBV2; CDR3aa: CASSNQLAGTYEQYF; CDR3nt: TGTGCCAGCAGCAACCAACTAGCGGGTACCTACGAGCAGTACTTC
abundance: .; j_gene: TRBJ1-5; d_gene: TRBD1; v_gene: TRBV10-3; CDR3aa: CAIRGQGGNQPQHF; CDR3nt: TGTGCCATCAGGGGACAGGGTGGCAATCAGCCCCAGCATTTT
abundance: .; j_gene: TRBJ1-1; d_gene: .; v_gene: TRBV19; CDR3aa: CASSAHENTEAFF; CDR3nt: TGTGCCAGTAGTGCACACGAGAACACTGAAGCTTTCTTT
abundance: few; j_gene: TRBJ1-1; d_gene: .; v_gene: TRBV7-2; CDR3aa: CASSLTQVGTEAFF; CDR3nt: TGTGCCAGCAGCTTAACCCAGGTGGGCACTGAAGCTTTCTTT
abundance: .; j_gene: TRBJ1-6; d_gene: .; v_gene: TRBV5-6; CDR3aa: CASSCPLQVSSYNSPLHF; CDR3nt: TGTGCCAGCAGCTGCCCCTTACAGGTTAGCTCCTATAATTCACCCCTCCACTTT